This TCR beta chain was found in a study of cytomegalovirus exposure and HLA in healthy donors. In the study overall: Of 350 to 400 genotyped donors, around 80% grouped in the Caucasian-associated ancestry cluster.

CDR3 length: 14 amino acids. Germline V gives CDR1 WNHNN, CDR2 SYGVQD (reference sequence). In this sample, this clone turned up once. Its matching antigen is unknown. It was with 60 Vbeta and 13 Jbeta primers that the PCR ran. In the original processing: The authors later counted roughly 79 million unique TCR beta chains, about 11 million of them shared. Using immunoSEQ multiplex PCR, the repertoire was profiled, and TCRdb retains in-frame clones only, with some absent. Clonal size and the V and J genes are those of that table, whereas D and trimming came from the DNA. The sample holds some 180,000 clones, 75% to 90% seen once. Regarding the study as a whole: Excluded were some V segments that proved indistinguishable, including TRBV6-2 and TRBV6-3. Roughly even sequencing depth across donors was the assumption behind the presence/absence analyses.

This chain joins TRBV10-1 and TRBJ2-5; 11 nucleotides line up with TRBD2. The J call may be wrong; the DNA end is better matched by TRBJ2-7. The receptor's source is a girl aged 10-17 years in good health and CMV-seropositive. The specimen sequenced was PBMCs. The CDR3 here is CASVGTSGTYEQYF. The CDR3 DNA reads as TGCGCCAGTGTCGGGACTAGCGGTACCTACGAGCAGTACTTC.